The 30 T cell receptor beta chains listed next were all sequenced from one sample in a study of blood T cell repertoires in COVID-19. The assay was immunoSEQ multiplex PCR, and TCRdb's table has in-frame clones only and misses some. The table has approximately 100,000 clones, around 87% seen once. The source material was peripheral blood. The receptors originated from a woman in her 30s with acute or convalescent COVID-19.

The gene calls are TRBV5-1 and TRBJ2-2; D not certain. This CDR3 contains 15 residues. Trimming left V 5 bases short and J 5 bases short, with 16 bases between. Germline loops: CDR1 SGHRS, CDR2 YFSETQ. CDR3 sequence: CASSYSGSITGELFF. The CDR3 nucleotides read TGCGCCAGCAGTTATTCAGGAAGCATTACCGGGGAGCTGTTTTTT.

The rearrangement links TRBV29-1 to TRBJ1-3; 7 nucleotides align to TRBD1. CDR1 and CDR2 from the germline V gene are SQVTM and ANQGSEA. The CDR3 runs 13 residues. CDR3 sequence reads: CSALAGGGNTIYF. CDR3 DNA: TGCAGTGCCCTTGCAGGGGGAGGAAACACCATATATTTT.

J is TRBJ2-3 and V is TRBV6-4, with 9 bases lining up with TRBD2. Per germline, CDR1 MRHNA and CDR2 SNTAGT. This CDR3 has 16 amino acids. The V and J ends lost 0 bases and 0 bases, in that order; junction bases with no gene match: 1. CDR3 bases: TGTGCCAGCAGTGACTCAGCGGGGGGCAGCACAGATACGCAGTATTTT. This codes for CASSDSAGGSTDTQYF.

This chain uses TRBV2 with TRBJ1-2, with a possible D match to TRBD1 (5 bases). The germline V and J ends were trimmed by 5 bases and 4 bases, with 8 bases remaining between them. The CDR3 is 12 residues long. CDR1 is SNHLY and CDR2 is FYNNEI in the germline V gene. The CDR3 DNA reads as TGTGCCAGCAGTTCAGGGTTCTATGGCTACACCTTC. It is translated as CASSSGFYGYTF. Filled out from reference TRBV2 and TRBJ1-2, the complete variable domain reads EPEVTQTPSHQVTQMGQEVILRCVPISNHLYFYWYRQILGQKVEFLVSFYNNEISEKSEIFDDQFSVERPDGSNFTLKIRSTKLEDSAMYFCASSSGFYGYTFGSGTRLTVV.

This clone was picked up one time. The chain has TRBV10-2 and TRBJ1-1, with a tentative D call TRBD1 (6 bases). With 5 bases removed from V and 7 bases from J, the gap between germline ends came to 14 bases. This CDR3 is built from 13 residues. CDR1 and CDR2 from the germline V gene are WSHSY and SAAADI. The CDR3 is CASSRQDSFEAFF. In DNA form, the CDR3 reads TGCGCCAGCAGTAGACAGGACTCCTTTGAAGCTTTCTTT.

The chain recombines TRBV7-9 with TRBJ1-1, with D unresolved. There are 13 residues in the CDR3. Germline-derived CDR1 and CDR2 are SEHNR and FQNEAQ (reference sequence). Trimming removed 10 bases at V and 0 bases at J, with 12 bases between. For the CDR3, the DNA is TGTGCCATCGCTTCTATTCTGAACACTGAAGCTTTCTTT. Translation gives CAIASILNTEAFF.

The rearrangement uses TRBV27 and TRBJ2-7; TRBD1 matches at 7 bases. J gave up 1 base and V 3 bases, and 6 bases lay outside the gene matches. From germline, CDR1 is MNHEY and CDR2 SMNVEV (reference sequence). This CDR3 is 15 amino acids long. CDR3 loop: CASSFSSGGSYEQYF. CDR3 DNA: TGTGCCAGCAGTTTCTCGTCAGGGGGTTCCTACGAGCAGTACTTC.

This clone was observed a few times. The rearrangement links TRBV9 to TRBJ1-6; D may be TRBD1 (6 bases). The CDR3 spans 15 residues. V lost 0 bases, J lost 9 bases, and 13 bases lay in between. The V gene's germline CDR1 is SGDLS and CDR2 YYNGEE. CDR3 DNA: TGTGCCAGCAGCGTAGAACCAAAGACAGGTTCACCCCTCCACTTT. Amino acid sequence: CASSVEPKTGSPLHF.

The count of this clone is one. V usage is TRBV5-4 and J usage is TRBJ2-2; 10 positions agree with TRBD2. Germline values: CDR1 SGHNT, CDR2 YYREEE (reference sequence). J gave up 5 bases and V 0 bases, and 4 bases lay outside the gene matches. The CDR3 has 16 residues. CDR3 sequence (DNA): TGTGCCAGCAGCTTGGGAGCGGGGGGGCGGACCGGGGAGCTGTTTTTT. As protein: CASSLGAGGRTGELFF.

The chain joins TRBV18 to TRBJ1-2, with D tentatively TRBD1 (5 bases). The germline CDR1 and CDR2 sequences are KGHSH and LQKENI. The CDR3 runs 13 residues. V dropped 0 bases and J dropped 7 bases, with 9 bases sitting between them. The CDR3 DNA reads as TGTGCCAGCTCACCACCGGGGGGTAGTGGCTACACCTTC. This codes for CASSPPGGSGYTF.

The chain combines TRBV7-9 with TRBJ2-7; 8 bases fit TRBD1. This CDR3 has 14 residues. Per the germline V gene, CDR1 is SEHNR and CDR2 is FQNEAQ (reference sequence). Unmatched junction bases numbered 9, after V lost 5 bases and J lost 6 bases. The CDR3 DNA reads TGTGCCAGCAGCCTCGGACAGGGACAAGGCGAGCAGTACTTC. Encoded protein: CASSLGQGQGEQYF.

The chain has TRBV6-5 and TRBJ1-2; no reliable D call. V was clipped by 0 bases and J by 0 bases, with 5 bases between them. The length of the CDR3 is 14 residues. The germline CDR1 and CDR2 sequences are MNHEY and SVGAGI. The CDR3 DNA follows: TGTGCCAGCAGTTACTCGGGCACTAACTATGGCTACACCTTC. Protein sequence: CASSYSGTNYGYTF.

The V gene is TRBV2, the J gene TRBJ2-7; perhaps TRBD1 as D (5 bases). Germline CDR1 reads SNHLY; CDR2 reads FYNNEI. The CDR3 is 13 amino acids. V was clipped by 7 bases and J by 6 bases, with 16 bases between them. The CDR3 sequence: CASIGRAISEQYF. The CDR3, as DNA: TGTGCCAGCATAGGCAGGGCGATTTCCGAGCAGTACTTC.

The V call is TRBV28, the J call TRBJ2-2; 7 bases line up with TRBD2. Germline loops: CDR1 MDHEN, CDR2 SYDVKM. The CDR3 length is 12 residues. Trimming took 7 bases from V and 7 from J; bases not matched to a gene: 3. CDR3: CASTSGNGELFF. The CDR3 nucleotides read TGTGCCAGCACCAGCGGGAACGGGGAGCTGTTTTTT. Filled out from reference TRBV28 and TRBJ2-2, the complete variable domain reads DVKVTQSSRYLVKRTGEKVFLECVQDMDHENMFWYRQDPGLGLRLIYFSYDVKMKEKGDIPEGYSVSREKKERFSLILESASTNQTSMYLCASTSGNGELFFGEGSRLTVL.

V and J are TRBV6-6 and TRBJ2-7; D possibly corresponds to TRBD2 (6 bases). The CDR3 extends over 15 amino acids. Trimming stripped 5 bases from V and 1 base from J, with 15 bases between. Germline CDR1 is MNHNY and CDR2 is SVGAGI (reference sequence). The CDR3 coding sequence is TGTGCCAGCAGTAGTGGGGGGTTAAGGTCCTACGAGCAGTACTTC. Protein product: CASSSGGLRSYEQYF.

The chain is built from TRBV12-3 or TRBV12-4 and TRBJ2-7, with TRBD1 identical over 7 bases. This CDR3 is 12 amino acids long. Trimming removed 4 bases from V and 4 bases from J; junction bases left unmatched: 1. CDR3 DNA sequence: TGTGCCAGCAGTTCGGGACAGTACGAGCAGTACTTC. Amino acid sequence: CASSSGQYEQYF.

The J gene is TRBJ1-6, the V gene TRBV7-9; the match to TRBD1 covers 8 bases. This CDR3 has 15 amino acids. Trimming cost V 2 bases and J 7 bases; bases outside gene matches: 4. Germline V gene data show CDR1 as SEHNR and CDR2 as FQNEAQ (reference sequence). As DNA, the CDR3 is TGTGCCAGCAGCTTATTACCAGGGGGCAATTCACCCCTCCACTTT. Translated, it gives CASSLLPGGNSPLHF.

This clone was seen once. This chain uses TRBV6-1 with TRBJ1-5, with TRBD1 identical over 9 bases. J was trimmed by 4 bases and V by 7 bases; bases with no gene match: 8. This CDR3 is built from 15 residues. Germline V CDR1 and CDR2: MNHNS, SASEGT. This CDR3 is CASNPGQGPNQPQHF. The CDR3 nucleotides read TGTGCCAGCAATCCGGGACAGGGACCAAATCAGCCCCAGCATTTT.

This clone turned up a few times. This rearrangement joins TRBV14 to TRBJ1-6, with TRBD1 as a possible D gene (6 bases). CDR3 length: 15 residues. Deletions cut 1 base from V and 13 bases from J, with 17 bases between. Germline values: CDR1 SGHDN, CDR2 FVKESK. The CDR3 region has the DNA TGTGCCAGCAGCCAAGTCTCCACAGGGCCTATTCCCCTCCACTTT. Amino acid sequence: CASSQVSTGPIPLHF.

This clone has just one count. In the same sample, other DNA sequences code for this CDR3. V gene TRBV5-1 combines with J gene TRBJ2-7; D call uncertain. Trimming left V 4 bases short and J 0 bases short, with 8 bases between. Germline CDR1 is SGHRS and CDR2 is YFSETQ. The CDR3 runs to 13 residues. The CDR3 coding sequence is TGCGCCAGCAGCCTCGCCAGCTCCTACGAGCAGTACTTC. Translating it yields CASSLASSYEQYF. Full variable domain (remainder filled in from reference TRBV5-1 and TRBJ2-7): KAGVTQTPRYLIKTRGQQVTLSCSPISGHRSVSWYQQTPGQGLQFLFEYFSETQRNKGNFPGRFSGRQFSNSRSEMNVSTLELGDSALYLCASSLASSYEQYFGPGTRLTVT.

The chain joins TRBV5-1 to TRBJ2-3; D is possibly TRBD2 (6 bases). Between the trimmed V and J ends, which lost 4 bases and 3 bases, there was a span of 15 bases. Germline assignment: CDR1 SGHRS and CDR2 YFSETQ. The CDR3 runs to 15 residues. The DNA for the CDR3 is TGCGCCAGCAGCCTTCCCGGCGGGGATACAGATACGCAGTATTTT. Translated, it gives CASSLPGGDTDTQYF.

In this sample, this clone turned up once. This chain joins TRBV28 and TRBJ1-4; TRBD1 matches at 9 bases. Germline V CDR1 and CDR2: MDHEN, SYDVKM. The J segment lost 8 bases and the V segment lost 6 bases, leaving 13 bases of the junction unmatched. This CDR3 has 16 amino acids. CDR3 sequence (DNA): TGTGCCAGCAGCCCCTACGGGACAGGGCTGAGGGAAAAACTGTTTTTT. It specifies CASSPYGTGLREKLFF. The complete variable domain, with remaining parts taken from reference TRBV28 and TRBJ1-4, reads DVKVTQSSRYLVKRTGEKVFLECVQDMDHENMFWYRQDPGLGLRLIYFSYDVKMKEKGDIPEGYSVSREKKERFSLILESASTNQTSMYLCASSPYGTGLREKLFFGSGTQLSVL.

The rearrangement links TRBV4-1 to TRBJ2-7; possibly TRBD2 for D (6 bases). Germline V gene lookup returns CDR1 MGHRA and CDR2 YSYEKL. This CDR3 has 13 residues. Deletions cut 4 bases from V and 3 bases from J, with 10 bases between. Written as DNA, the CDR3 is TGCGCCAGCAGCCTGAGGGGAGGCTACGAGCAGTACTTC. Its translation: CASSLRGGYEQYF.

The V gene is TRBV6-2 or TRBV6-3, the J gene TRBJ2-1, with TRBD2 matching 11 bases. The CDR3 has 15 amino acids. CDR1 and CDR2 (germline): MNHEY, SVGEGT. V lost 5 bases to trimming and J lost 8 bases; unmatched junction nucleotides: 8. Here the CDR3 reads CASSEVSGGVYEQFF. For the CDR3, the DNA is TGTGCCAGCAGTGAGGTTAGCGGGGGGGTCTATGAGCAGTTCTTC.

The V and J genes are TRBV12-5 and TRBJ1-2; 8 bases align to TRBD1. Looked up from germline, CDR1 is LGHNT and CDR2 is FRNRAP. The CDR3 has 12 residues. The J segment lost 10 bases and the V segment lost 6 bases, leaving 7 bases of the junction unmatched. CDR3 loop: CASGSGTGAYTF. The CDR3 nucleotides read TGTGCTAGTGGATCCGGGACAGGCGCCTACACCTTC.

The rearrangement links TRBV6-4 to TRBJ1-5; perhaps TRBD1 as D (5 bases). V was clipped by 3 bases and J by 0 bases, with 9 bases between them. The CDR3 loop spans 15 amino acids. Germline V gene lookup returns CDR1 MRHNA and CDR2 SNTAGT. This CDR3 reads CASSETVDSNQPQHF. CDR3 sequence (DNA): TGTGCCAGCAGTGAGACAGTCGATAGCAATCAGCCCCAGCATTTT.

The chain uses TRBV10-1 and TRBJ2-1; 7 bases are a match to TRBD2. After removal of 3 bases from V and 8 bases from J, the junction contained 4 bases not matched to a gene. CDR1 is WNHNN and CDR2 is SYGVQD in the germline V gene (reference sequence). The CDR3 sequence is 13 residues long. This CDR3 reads CASSDRAGDEQFF. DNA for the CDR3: TGCGCCAGCAGTGACCGGGCGGGGGATGAGCAGTTCTTC.

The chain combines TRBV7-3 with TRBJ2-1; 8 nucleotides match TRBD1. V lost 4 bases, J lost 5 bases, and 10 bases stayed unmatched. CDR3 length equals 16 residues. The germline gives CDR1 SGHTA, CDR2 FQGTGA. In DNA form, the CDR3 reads TGTGCCAGCAGCTATCGTGGCGGGACAGGCGACAATGAGCAGTTCTTC. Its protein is CASSYRGGTGDNEQFF.

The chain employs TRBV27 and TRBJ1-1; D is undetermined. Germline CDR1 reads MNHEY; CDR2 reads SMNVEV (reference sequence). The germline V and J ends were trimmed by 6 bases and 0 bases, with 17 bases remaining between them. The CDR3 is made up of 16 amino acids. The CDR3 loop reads CASSGGLGRMNTEAFF. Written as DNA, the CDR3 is TGTGCCAGCAGCGGAGGGTTGGGGAGAATGAACACTGAAGCTTTCTTT.

This chain's CDR3 is CASRGPHPGELFF. DNA for the CDR3: TGTGCCAGCAGGGGGCCCCATCCCGGGGAGCTGTTTTTT. The chain links TRBV2 to TRBJ2-2; a possible D gene is TRBD1 (5 bases). Per germline, CDR1 SNHLY and CDR2 FYNNEI. Trimming cost V 6 bases and J 6 bases, with 11 bases left between them. This CDR3 is 13 amino acids long.